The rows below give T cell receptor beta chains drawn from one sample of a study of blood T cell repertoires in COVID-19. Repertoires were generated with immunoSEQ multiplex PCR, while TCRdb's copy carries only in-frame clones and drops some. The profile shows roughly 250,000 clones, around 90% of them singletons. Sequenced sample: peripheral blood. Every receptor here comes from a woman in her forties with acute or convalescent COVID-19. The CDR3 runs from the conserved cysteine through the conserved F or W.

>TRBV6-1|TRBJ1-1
CASSEQGAWNTEAFF
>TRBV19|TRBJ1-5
CASRAQVSNQPQHF
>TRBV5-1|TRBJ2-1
CASSTGQLYNEQFF
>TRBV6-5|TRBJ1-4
CASRPLGRANEKLFF
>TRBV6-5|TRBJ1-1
CASSQDRVAFF
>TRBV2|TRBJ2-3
CASSGLAVSTDTQYF
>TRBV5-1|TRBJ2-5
CASAGFTSGGEETQYF
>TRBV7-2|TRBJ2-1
CASSLAAGGEQFF
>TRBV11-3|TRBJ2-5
CASSLGATGTQETQYF
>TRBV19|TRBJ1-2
CASSIGTAPNYGYTF
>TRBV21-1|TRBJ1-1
CASSKPEGENTEAFF
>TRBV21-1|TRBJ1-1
CASSKWWEGTEAFF
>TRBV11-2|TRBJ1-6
CASSLGFSDNSPLHF
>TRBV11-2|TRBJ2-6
CASSLGPSGANVLTF
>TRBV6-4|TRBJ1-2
CASSGQTGQGGYTF
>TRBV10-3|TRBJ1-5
CATRTGDQPQHF
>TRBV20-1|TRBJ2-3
CSASVDTQYF
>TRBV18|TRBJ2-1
CASSPPLTSGGAVSEQFF
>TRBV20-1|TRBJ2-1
CSARQRQEQFF
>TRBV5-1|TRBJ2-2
CASSLSRINTGELFF
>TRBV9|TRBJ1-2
CASSVNPIDSYGYTF
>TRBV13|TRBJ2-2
CASSQGTSGRNTGELFF
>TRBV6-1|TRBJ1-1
CASSDSGGPKRGEAFF
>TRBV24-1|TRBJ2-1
CATSSTAYSEQFF
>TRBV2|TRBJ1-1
CASSLTGGGNTEAFF
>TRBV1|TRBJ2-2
CTSSQAGGENTGELFF
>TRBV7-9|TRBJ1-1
CASSLSGEGTEAFF
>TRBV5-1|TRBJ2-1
CASQMINEQFF
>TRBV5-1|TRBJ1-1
CASSFQGNTEAFF
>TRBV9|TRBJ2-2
CATEQGYNTGELFF
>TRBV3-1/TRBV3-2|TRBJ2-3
CASSQERLAGTDTQYF
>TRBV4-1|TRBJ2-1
CASSQVGGSYNEQFF
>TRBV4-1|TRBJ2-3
CASSQTPLAPDTQYF
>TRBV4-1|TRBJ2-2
CASSRGGRGTGELFF
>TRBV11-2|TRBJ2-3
CASSSRPGLAPDTQYF
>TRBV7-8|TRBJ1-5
CASSFGDNRQPQHF
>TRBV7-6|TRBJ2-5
CASSLAPGQGGIGTQYF
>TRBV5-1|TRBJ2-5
CASSLGGTDPRSQYF
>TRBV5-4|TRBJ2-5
CASSNRGEETQYF
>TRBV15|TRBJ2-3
CATSREAPGGDTQYF
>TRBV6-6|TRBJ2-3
CASGGDTDTQYF
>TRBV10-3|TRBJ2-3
CAIKGGTDTQYF
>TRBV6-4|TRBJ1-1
CASSEDISLSTEAFF
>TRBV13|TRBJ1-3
CASSSAGASSGNTIYF
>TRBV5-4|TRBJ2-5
CASSPGTSGAHRGTQYF
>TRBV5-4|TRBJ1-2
CASSLKSGQSAYGYTF
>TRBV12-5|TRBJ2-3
CASGSGQGQSDTQYF
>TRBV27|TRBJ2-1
CASSLSSGGGPIGEQFF
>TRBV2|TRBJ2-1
CASTGESNEQFF
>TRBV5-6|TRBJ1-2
CASSLRAGYGYTF
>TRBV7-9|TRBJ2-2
CASSHGTTTGELFF
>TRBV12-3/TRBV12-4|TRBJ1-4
CASSLGKRQKLFF
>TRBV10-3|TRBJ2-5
CAISEAGGRGETQYF
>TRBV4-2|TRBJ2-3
CASSQSASGGPDTQYF
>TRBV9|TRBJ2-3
CASSAPGLAGADTQYF
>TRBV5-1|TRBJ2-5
CASNSQETQYF
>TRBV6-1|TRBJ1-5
CASSEALWGDRNQPQHF
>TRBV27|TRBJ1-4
CASRLAGLNEKLFF
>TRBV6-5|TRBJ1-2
CASSRQGNGYTF